This T cell receptor (beta chain) was sequenced during a study of blood T cells in healthy people across ages. Study-level points and caveats: Donor CMV infection status was unknown, possibly confounding age-related changes in expanded clonotypes.

In this sample, this clonotype turned up a few times. What it recognizes is unknown. PCR was performed a second time for roughly 7 to 12 cycles using a sample-barcoded 5' primer and a J-beta primer mix. TCRdb re-called the 5' RACE reads with MiXCR, one entry per CDR3 protein. The sample records about 840,000 distinct CDR3 sequences, about 29% being singletons. These records were also assigned to another study, of T cells of mothers and their children. That paper states: A few healthy Caucasian mothers, along with their six children, served as the donors. Each child contributed several million TCR beta CDR3 reads, while each mother contributed over 9 million.

Material for sequencing was blood. This TCR came from a woman aged 40 to 50 in good health.

The CDR3: CATGSAGFTDTQYF. The CDR3 nucleotides are TGTGCCACAGGATCAGCGGGGTTCACAGATACGCAGTATTTT. The genes are TRBV6-2 or TRBV6-3 and TRBJ2-3; TRBD2 aligns across 7 bases. Unmatched junction bases numbered 9, after V lost 10 bases and J lost 2 bases. This CDR3 is 14 amino acids long. Germline-derived CDR1 and CDR2 are MNHEY and SVGEGT.